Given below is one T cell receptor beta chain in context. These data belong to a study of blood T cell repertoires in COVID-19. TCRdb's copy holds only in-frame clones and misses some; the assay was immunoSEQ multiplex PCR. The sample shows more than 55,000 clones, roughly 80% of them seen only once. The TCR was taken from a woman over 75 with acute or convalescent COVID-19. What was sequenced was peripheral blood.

The chain's CDR3 is CASSMGPQESYEQYF. CDR3 bases: TGTGCCAGCAGTATGGGGCCGCAGGAGAGCTACGAGCAGTACTTC. The chain joins TRBV5-4 to TRBJ2-7; tentatively, D is TRBD1 (5 bases). The ends were cut back, 5 bases at V and 3 bases at J, with 18 bases in the middle. Germline V gene sequence: CDR1 SGHNT, CDR2 YYREEE (reference sequence). This CDR3 region has 15 residues.